This is a list of T cell receptor beta chains from one sample in a study of blood T cell repertoires in COVID-19. The method was immunoSEQ multiplex PCR; TCRdb's version includes in-frame clones alone and lacks a portion of them. The repertoire holds 120,000 or so clones, with 65% to 90% as singletons. Sample: peripheral blood. The receptors were gathered from an elderly man with active or convalescent COVID-19. Both conserved end residues are part of each CDR3. A D gene is named only where the DNA matches it firmly. The size field is filled for only some rows; it gives once, few, many or a size class.

>TRBJ1-5|TRBV9|NA|NA|15
TGTGCCAGCAGCGTAGAGGGGTGGGACAATCAGCCCCAGCATTTT
CASSVEGWDNQPQHF
>TRBJ1-2|TRBV6-5|NA|NA|13
TGTGCCAGTGGCGCGGGAGGCTACTATGGCTACACCTTC
CASGAGGYYGYTF
>TRBJ1-2|TRBV3-1/TRBV3-2|NA|NA|13
TGTGCCAGCAGTTCGACAGGAGCTTATGGCTACACCTTC
CASSSTGAYGYTF
>TRBJ1-5|TRBV5-8|NA|NA|15
TGTGCCAGCAGCCGACACGCGGGGAGCAATCAGCCCCAGCATTTT
CASSRHAGSNQPQHF
>TRBJ1-2|TRBV4-3|NA|NA|15
TGCGCCAGCAGCCAAGATGCTACGGACTTCTATGGCTACACCTTC
CASSQDATDFYGYTF
>TRBJ1-2|TRBV29-1|NA|NA|11
TGCAGCGTTGGCGACGGGAATGGCTACACCTTC
CSVGDGNGYTF
>TRBJ2-2|TRBV15|NA|NA|13
TGTGCCACCAGCACAGGGTACACCGGGGAGCTGTTTTTT
CATSTGYTGELFF
>TRBJ1-4|TRBV7-2|NA|NA|14
TGTGCCAGCAGCTTAGGAACCAGGGCGGAAAAACTGTTTTTT
CASSLGTRAEKLFF
>TRBJ2-5|TRBV4-1|NA|NA|13
TGCGCCAGCAGCCACCAGGGGGGCGAGACCCAGTACTTC
CASSHQGGETQYF
>TRBJ2-1|TRBV7-2|TRBD2|NA|15
TGTGCCAGCAGCTTTTTAGCGGGAGAGTACAATGAGCAGTTCTTC
CASSFLAGEYNEQFF
>TRBJ2-2|TRBV12-5|NA|NA|14
TGTGCTAGTGAATTACAGGGTGGGACCGGGGAGCTGTTTTTT
CASELQGGTGELFF
>TRBJ1-1|TRBV2|NA|once|13
TGTGCCAGCATGAGTCAGGGAAACACTGAAGCTTTCTTT
CASMSQGNTEAFF